This T cell receptor (beta chain) was recovered during a study of blood T cell repertoires in COVID-19. This clone occurred once. Germline CDR1 reads GTSNPN; CDR2 reads SVGIG (reference sequence). This CDR3 spans 14 amino acids. Trimming removed 2 bases from V and 5 bases from J, with 12 bases in between. TCRdb's copy holds only in-frame clones and misses some; the assay was immunoSEQ multiplex PCR. Counted here are a few hundred thousand clones, approximately 87% occurring once; the ten biggest clones make up 5.5% to 6.5%. The TCR comes from a man in his sixties with acute or convalescent COVID-19. Sample: peripheral blood. V and J are TRBV30 and TRBJ2-2; perhaps TRBD1 as D (6 bases). CDR3 nucleotide sequence: TGTGCCTGGAGTCAGGGGCGCGGAACCGGGGAGCTGTTTTTT. Residues: CAWSQGRGTGELFF.